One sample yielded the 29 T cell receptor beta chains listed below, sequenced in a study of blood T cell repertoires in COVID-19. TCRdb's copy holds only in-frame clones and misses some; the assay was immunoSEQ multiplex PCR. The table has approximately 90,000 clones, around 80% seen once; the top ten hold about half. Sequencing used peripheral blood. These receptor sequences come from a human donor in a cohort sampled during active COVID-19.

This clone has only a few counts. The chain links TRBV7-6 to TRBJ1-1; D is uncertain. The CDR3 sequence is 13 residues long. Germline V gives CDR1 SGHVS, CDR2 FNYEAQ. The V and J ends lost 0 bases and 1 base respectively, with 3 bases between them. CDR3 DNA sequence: TGTGCCAGCAGCTTAGCTCAGAACACTGAAGCTTTCTTT. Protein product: CASSLAQNTEAFF.

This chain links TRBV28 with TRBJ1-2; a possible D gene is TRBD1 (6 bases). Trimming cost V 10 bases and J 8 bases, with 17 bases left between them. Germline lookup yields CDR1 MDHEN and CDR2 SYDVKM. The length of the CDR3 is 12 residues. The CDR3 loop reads CATRGSFLGYTF. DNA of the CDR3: TGTGCCACCAGGGGCAGCTTCTTAGGCTACACCTTC.

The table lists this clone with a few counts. CDR3 nucleotides: TGCGCCAGCAGCTCAGGACAGGGTGGGCAGCCCCAGCATTTT. Translated, it gives CASSSGQGGQPQHF. The chain joins TRBV5-1 to TRBJ1-5, with 8 positions matching TRBD1. CDR1 is SGHRS, CDR2 YFSETQ, per germline. This CDR3 has 14 amino acids. V shed 3 bases, J shed 7 bases, and the junction held 6 bases outside the gene matches.

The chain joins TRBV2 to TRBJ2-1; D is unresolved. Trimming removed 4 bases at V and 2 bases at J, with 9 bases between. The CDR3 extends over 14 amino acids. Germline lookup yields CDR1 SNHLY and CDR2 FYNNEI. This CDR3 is CASSVEPPYNEQFF. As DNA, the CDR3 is TGTGCCAGCAGTGTGGAGCCCCCCTACAATGAGCAGTTCTTC.

The CDR3 DNA sequence: TGTGCCAGCAGTTTCCGACAGGGCCGACTAGCCAAAAACATTCAGTACTTC. Translated, it gives CASSFRQGRLAKNIQYF. This chain uses TRBV28 with TRBJ2-4; TRBD1 agrees at 7 bases. Per germline, CDR1 MDHEN and CDR2 SYDVKM. With 3 bases clipped from V and 0 bases from J, the junction kept 8 bases outside the gene matches. CDR3 length equals 17 residues.

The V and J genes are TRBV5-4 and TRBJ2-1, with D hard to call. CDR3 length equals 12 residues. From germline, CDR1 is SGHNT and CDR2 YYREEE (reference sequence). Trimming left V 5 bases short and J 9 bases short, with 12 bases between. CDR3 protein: CASSPRIGEQFF. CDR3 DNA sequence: TGTGCCAGCAGTCCGAGGATCGGTGAGCAGTTCTTC.

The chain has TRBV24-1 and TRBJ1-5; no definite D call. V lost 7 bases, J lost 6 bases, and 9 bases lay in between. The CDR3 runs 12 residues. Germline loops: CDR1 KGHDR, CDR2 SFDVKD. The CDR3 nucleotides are TGTGCCACCAGGGAGCTTGTTCAGCCCCAGCATTTT. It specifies CATRELVQPQHF.

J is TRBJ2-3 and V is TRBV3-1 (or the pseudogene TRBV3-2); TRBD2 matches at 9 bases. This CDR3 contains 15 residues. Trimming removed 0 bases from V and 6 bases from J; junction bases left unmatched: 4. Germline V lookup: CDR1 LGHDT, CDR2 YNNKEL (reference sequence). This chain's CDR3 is CASSQDLAGWDTQYF. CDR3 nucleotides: TGTGCCAGCAGCCAAGATCTAGCGGGGTGGGATACGCAGTATTTT.

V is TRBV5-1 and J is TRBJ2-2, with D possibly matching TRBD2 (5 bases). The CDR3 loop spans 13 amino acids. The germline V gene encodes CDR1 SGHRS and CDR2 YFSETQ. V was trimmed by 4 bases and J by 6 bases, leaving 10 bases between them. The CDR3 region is CASSPAEAGELFF. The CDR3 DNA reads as TGCGCCAGCAGCCCCGCGGAGGCCGGGGAGCTGTTTTTT.

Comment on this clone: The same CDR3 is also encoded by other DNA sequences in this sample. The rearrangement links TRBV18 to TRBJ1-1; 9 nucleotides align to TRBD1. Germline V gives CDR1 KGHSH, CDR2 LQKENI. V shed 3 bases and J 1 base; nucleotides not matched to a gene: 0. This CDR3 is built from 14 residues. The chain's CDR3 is CASSPGQGNTEAFF. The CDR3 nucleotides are TGTGCCAGCTCACCGGGACAGGGGAACACTGAAGCTTTCTTT.

The CDR3 nucleotides are TGTGCCAGTAGTAAAGTAATTGGCGGTTTTGGGGCCAACGTCCTGACTTTC. This gives the protein CASSKVIGGFGANVLTF. The chain employs TRBV19 and TRBJ2-6; D is uncertain. V was pared by 4 bases and J by 3 bases, with 16 bases between. The CDR3 is 17 residues long. The V gene's germline CDR1 is LNHDA and CDR2 SQIVND (reference sequence).

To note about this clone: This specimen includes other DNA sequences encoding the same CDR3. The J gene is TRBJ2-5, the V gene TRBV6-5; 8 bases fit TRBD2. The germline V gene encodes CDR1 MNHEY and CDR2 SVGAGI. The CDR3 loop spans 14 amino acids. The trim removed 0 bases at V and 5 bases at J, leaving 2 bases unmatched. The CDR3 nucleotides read TGTGCCAGCAGTTACTCAAGCGGGAGTGAGACCCAGTACTTC. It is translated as CASSYSSGSETQYF.

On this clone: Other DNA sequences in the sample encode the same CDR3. DNA for the CDR3: TGTGCCAGCAGCTTAGAGGGCAGGGGCTACGAGCAGTACTTC. Translation: CASSLEGRGYEQYF. V usage is TRBV7-2 and J usage is TRBJ2-7; possible D gene TRBD1, 6 bases. The CDR3 runs 14 residues. V lost 1 base and J lost 3, with 10 bases in between. The germline V gene encodes CDR1 SGHTA and CDR2 FQGNSA.

CDR3 bases: TGTGCCAGCAGGGACGGGGACAGGGTCGGTGGCTACACCTTC. Translation gives CASRDGDRVGGYTF. The V and J genes are TRBV2 and TRBJ1-2; 9 bases match TRBD1. The CDR3 length is 14 residues. CDR1 and CDR2 (germline): SNHLY, FYNNEI. The V and J ends lost 6 bases and 7 bases, in that order; junction bases with no gene match: 9.

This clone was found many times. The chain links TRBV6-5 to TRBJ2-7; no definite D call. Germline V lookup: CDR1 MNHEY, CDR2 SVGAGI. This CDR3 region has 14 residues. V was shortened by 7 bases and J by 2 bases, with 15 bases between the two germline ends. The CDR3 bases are TGTGCCAGCACTTCGGCCGTGACTGCCTACGAGCAGTACTTC. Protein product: CASTSAVTAYEQYF.

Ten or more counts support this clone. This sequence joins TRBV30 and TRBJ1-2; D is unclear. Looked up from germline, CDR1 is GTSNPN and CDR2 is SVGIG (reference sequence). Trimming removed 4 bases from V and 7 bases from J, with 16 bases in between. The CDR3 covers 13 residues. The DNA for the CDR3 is TGTGCCTGGAATTCGGGGTGGCTCCTTGGCTACACCTTC. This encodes CAWNSGWLLGYTF.

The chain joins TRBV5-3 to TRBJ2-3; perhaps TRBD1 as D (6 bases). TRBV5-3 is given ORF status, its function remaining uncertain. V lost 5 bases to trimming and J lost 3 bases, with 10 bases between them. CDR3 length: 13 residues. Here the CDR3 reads CARRPGQTDTQYF. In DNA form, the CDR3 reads TGTGCCAGAAGACCTGGACAGACAGATACGCAGTATTTT.

The CDR3 sequence is CASSFHGRTTYEQYF. In DNA form, the CDR3 reads TGTGCCAGCAGTTTTCATGGGCGGACAACCTACGAGCAGTACTTC. The gene calls are TRBV28 and TRBJ2-7; TRBD1 is a possible D gene (5 bases). Deletions cut 3 bases from V and 2 bases from J, with 14 bases between. The CDR3 spans 15 residues. Germline-derived CDR1 and CDR2 are MDHEN and SYDVKM.

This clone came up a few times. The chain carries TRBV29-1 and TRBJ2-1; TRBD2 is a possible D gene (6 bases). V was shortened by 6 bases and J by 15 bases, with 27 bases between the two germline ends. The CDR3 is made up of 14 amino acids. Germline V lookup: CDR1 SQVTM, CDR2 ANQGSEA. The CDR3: CSVNRGGDSVGLFF. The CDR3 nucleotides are TGCAGCGTCAACCGGGGCGGGGATAGCGTGGGGTTGTTCTTC.

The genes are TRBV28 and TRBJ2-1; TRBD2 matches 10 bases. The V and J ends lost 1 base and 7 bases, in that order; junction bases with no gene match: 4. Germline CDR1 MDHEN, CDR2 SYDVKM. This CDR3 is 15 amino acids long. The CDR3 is CASSLSSSGRNEQFF. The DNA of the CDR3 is TGTGCCAGCAGTTTATCGTCTAGCGGGAGAAATGAGCAGTTCTTC.

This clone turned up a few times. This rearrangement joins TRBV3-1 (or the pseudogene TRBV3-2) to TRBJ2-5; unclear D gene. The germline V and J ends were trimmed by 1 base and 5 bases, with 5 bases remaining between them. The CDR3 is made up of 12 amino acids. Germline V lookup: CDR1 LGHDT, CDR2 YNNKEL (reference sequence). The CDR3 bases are TGTGCCAGCAGCCAAGTCGGGGAGACCCAGTACTTC. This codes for CASSQVGETQYF.

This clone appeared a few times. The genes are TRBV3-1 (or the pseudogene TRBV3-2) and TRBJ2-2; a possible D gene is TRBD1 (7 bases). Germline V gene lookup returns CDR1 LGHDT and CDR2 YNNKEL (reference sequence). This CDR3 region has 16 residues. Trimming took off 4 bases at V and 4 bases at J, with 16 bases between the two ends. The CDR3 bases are TGTGCCAGCAGCCCCGGGGCAGGGGGGAGCACCGGGGAGCTGTTTTTT. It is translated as CASSPGAGGSTGELFF.

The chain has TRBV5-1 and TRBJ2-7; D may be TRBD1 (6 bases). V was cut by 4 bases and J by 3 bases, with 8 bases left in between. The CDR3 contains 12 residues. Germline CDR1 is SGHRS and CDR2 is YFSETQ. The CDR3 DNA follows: TGCGCCAGCAGCCGGGACATCTACGAGCAGTACTTC. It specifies CASSRDIYEQYF.

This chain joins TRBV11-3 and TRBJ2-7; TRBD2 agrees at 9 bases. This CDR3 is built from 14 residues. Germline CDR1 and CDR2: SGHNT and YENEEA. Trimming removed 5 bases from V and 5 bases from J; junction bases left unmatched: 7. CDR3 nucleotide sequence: TGTGCCAGCAGCAGCGGGAGGTTGGGAAACGAGCAGTACTTC. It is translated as CASSSGRLGNEQYF.

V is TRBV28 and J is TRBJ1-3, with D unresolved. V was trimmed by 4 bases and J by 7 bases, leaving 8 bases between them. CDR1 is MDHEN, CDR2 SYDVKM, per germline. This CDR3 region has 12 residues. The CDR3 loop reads CASSWGDNTIYF. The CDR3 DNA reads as TGTGCCAGCAGTTGGGGAGATAACACCATATATTTT.

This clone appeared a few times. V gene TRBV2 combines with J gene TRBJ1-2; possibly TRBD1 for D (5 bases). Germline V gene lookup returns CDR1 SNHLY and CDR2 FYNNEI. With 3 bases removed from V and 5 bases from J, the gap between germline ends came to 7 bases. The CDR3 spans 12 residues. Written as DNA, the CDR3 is TGTGCCAGCAGTGAGACAGAGTATGGCTACACCTTC. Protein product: CASSETEYGYTF. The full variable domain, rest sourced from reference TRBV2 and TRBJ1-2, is EPEVTQTPSHQVTQMGQEVILRCVPISNHLYFYWYRQILGQKVEFLVSFYNNEISEKSEIFDDQFSVERPDGSNFTLKIRSTKLEDSAMYFCASSETEYGYTFGSGTRLTVV.

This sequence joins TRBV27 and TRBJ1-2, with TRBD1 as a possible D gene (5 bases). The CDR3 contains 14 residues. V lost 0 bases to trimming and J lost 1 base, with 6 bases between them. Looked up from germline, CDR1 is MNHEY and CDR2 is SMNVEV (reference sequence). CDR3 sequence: CASSLSGGNYGYTF. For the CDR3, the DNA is TGTGCCAGCAGTTTATCGGGGGGTAACTATGGCTACACCTTC.

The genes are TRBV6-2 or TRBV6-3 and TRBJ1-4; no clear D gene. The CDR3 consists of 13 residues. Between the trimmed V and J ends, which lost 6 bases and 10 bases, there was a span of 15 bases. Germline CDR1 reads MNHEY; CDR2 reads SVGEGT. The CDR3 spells CASSPEGRPKLFF. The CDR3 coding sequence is TGTGCCAGCAGCCCCGAGGGCAGACCAAAACTGTTTTTT.

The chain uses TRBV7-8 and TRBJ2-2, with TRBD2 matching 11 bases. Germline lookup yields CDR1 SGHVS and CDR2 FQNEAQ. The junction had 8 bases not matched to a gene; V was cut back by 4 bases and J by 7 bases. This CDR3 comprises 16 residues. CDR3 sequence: CASSSPGLAALGELFF. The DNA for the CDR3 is TGTGCCAGCAGCTCGCCGGGACTAGCGGCCCTCGGGGAGCTGTTTTTT.